This is a list of T cell receptor beta chains from one sample in a study of blood T cell repertoires in COVID-19. Repertoires were generated with immunoSEQ multiplex PCR, while TCRdb's copy carries only in-frame clones and drops some. The sample gives around 260,000 clones, 87% of which show up once; over 2% is in the top ten. Sequencing used peripheral blood. The receptors were sampled from a woman between 45 and 60 years old with acute or convalescent COVID-19. CDR3s leave out the opening cysteine and the closing phenylalanine or tryptophan.

j_call	v_call	cdr3_aa
TRBJ1-3	TRBV5-1	ASSLEGQAGVSGNTIY
TRBJ2-5	TRBV2	ASTRTSGRALGETQY
TRBJ1-3	TRBV29-1	SARVSSGNTIY
TRBJ2-7	TRBV7-9	ASSLTVSEQY
TRBJ2-7	TRBV10-3	ASTGTGALYEQY
TRBJ2-1	TRBV10-3	AISESRGNEQF
TRBJ2-2	TRBV7-3	ASSLLAGGGTGELF
TRBJ1-5	TRBV19	ASMASGVGNQPQH
TRBJ1-4	TRBV7-9	ASSLVGGTNEKLF
TRBJ1-1	TRBV28	ASSLNRMGRVMNTEAF